Each of the 10 T cell receptor beta chains below was sequenced from the same sample in a study of shared clonotypes between healthy human individuals. This table comes from immunoSEQ multiplex PCR, and its TCRdb copy is limited to in-frame clones, with some not included. The data contain nearly 500,000 clones, 76% of them singletons. The specimen sequenced was PBMCs. The receptors come from a woman aged 40 to 49 in good health. Some clones in this sample may be carry-over from other donors' samples.

Only one count was recorded for this clone. The DNA for the CDR3 is TGTGCCTGGAGTACAGGGGGTAGAAACACCATATATTTT. Encoded protein: CAWSTGGRNTIYF. The chain combines TRBV30 with TRBJ1-3, with 8 bases aligning to TRBD1. The germline CDR1 and CDR2 sequences are GTSNPN and SVGIG (reference sequence). V dropped 2 bases and J dropped 5; count of bases not matched to a gene: 2. The CDR3 extends over 13 amino acids.

A remark on this clone: The same CDR3 arises from other DNA sequences in this sample as well. The chain recombines TRBV5-1 with TRBJ1-2; 11 bases match TRBD1. The CDR3 consists of 15 residues. Germline V gives CDR1 SGHRS, CDR2 YFSETQ. The V gene end was trimmed by 0 bases and the J gene end by 5 bases; junction bases not matched to a gene: 3. The CDR3 DNA reads TGCGCCAGCAGCTTGGGGACAGGGGGCGCTTATGGCTACACCTTC. Translating it yields CASSLGTGGAYGYTF.

This clone was detected many times. V gene TRBV27 combines with J gene TRBJ1-1, with 7 bases lining up with TRBD1. The germline CDR1 and CDR2 sequences are MNHEY and SMNVEV (reference sequence). V gave up 2 bases and J gave up 1 base; unmatched junction bases: 7. The CDR3 sequence is 16 residues long. Here the CDR3 reads CASSLIRDRGNTEAFF. The CDR3 DNA reads as TGTGCCAGCAGTTTAATCCGGGACAGAGGGAACACTGAAGCTTTCTTT.

This clone was seen a few times. The J gene is TRBJ2-3, the V gene TRBV18; a possible D gene is TRBD1 (6 bases). Trimming cost V 3 bases and J 3 bases, with 13 bases left between them. The germline CDR1 and CDR2 sequences are KGHSH and LQKENI. The CDR3 is made up of 15 amino acids. In DNA form, the CDR3 reads TGTGCCAGCTCACCTACAGGGCCGGAGACAGATACGCAGTATTTT. Translation gives CASSPTGPETDTQYF.

Remarks on this clone: The same CDR3 can be traced to other DNA sequences in this sample. The J gene is TRBJ2-7, the V gene TRBV18; D is uncertain. Germline lookup yields CDR1 KGHSH and CDR2 LQKENI. Trimming removed 0 bases from V and 2 bases from J, with 11 bases in between. CDR3 size: 15 residues. CDR3 sequence: CASSPPGTLTYEQYF. The CDR3 region has the DNA TGTGCCAGCTCACCACCGGGCACGCTGACCTACGAGCAGTACTTC.

V gene TRBV6-1 combines with J gene TRBJ2-7, with TRBD1 matching 9 bases. The CDR3 sequence is 15 residues long. V shed 6 bases, J shed 3 bases, and the junction held 9 bases outside the gene matches. Germline V gene data show CDR1 as MNHNS and CDR2 as SASEGT. In DNA form, the CDR3 reads TGTGCCAGCAGCGAAACCGGGACAGGGTACTACGAGCAGTACTTC. This translates into CASSETGTGYYEQYF.

This clone was seen more than once but under ten times. The rearrangement uses TRBV28 and TRBJ2-7; 7 bases map to TRBD1. From germline, CDR1 is MDHEN and CDR2 SYDVKM. Trimming cost V 1 base and J 1 base; bases outside gene matches: 10. This CDR3 is 17 amino acids long. The DNA of the CDR3 is TGTGCCAGCAGTTTATACTTTCGACAGGGTCGATCCTACGAGCAGTACTTC. This codes for CASSLYFRQGRSYEQYF.

This clone was counted between two and nine times. Other DNA sequences in the same sample also yield this CDR3. The V call is TRBV9, the J call TRBJ1-5; a possible D gene is TRBD1 (6 bases). Germline assignment: CDR1 SGDLS and CDR2 YYNGEE. The V end lost 2 bases, the J end lost 5 bases, and 8 bases lay between the germline ends. The CDR3 spans 13 residues. The CDR3 protein is CASSVGGYQPQHF. The CDR3, as DNA: TGTGCCAGCAGCGTCGGGGGCTATCAGCCCCAGCATTTT.

The V and J genes are TRBV19 and TRBJ1-5; D gene unclear. The V gene lost 2 bases and the J gene lost 5 bases, with 13 bases spanning the gap. The CDR3 runs 15 residues. Germline assignment: CDR1 LNHDA and CDR2 SQIVND (reference sequence). CDR3 sequence: CASSITGREYQPQHF. As DNA, the CDR3 is TGTGCCAGTAGTATAACCGGGAGGGAATATCAGCCCCAGCATTTT.

The V and J genes are TRBV29-1 and TRBJ1-4, with D maybe TRBD1 (5 bases). V was trimmed by 4 bases and J by 7 bases, leaving 13 bases between them. Germline lookup yields CDR1 SQVTM and CDR2 ANQGSEA. The CDR3 has 13 amino acids. CDR3 residues: CSVGDLSGEKLFF. The CDR3 DNA follows: TGCAGCGTTGGGGACTTATCGGGTGAAAAACTGTTTTTT.